Included here is one T cell receptor (beta chain) sequence, with context. Its antigen is unidentified. Germline V gene data show CDR1 as SNHLY and CDR2 as FYNNEI. This CDR3 spans 15 amino acids. V lost 7 bases, J lost 0 bases, and 3 bases stayed unmatched. This entry comes from a study of CD8 T cells in ankylosing spondylitis. TCRdb itself ran the 5' RACE reads through MiXCR, one entry per CDR3 protein. The profile shows 200,000 or so distinct CDR3 sequences, about an eighth of them singletons. General study results and limits: Ankylosing spondylitis blood seemed to carry a telltale TCR beta motif made of several highly homologous variants. Matched ankylosing spondylitis synovial fluid reportedly contained a significantly enriched population of disease-linked clones.

This receptor was identified in a female donor with ankylosing spondylitis or in good health (not recorded which). This sequence joins TRBV2 and TRBJ2-7; 13 nucleotides match TRBD2. Sequencing was carried out using blood, either unsorted or a sorted T cell fraction (not recorded which). The CDR3 nucleotides read TGTGCCAGCAAATGGACTAGCGGGAGCTCCTACGAGCAGTACTTC. This encodes CASKWTSGSSYEQYF.